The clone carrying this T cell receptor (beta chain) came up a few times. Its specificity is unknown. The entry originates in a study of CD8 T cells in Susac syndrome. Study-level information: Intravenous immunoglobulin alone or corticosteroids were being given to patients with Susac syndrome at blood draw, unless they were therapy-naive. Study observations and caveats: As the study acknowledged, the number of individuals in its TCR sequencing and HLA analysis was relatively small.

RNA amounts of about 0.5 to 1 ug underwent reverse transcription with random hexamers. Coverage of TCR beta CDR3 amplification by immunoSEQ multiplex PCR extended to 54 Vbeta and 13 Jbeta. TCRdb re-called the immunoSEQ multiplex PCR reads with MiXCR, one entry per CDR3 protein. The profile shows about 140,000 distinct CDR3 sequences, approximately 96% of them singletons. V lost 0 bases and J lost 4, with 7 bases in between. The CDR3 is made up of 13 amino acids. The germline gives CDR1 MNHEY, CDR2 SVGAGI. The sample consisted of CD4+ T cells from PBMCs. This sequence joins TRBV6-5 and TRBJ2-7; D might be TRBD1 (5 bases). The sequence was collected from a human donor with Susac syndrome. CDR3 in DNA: TGTGCCAGCAGTTACTCGAAGGGGTACGAGCAGTACTTC. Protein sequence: CASSYSKGYEQYF.